This TCR beta chain was identified in a study of cytomegalovirus exposure and HLA in healthy donors. The study, taken as a whole, reports: Associated with cytomegalovirus, according to the listing, were around 170 TCR beta chains.

This clone occurred once. The antigen is not known. Sequencing used immunoSEQ multiplex PCR; TCRdb keeps in-frame clones, though not all of them. The sample lists more than 60,000 clones, approximately 97% occurring once. The germline V gene has CDR1 GTSNPN and CDR2 SVGIG (reference sequence). The CDR3 consists of 11 residues. Trimming shortened V by 2 bases and J by 9 bases, and 11 bases separated the two germline ends. This chain connects TRBV30 to TRBJ2-7, with a weak D call TRBD2 (6 bases). Sequencing used PBMCs. The sequence derives from a woman between 18 and 29 years old in good health and CMV-seropositive. CDR3: CAWSPGGVQYF. CDR3 DNA sequence: TGTGCCTGGAGTCCCGGGGGTGTGCAGTACTTC.